Listed below are T cell receptor beta chains from one sample, sequenced in a study of graft-versus-host responses after intestinal transplantation. No cognate antigen is known for these TCRs. Data came from immunoSEQ multiplex PCR; TCRdb stores just in-frame clones and leaves some out. The sample lists 120,000 or so clones, roughly 93% occurring once. The source was unstimulated CD8+ T cells sorted from spleen or lymph node cells, collected before intestinal transplant. These receptors originate from a human donor who received an intestinal transplant. The CDR3 runs from the conserved cysteine through the conserved F or W. Fields, in order: V gene, D gene, J gene, clone size, CDR3 DNA, CDR3 protein. The D gene is left open where the match is weak. Not all rows give a size; the values are once, few, many and, for expanded clones, a class.

V: TRBV2
D: TRBD1
J: TRBJ1-1
size: .
DNA: TGTGCCAGCAGTGGGGACAGGCGAAACACTGAAGCTTTCTTT
CDR3: CASSGDRRNTEAFF

V: TRBV6-5
D: .
J: TRBJ2-7
size: once
DNA: TGTGCCAGCGGGTATTCGAGTCGGGTCGAGCAGTACTTC
CDR3: CASGYSSRVEQYF

V: TRBV27
D: TRBD1
J: TRBJ2-7
size: .
DNA: TGTGCCAGCAGCCTAGCGCCCGGGACAGGGAGTGGCGAGCAGTACTTC
CDR3: CASSLAPGTGSGEQYF

V: TRBV5-1
D: .
J: TRBJ1-1
size: once
DNA: TGCGCCAGCAGCTTGGGGTGGGGGAACACTGAAGCTTTCTTT
CDR3: CASSLGWGNTEAFF

V: TRBV28
D: .
J: TRBJ1-4
size: .
DNA: TGTGCCAGCAGTTTACTTTCGGGGACAACTAATGAAAAACTGTTTTTT
CDR3: CASSLLSGTTNEKLFF

V: TRBV9
D: TRBD2
J: TRBJ2-7
size: .
DNA: TGTGCCAGCAGCATCAGCGGGACCTCCTACGAGCAGTACTTC
CDR3: CASSISGTSYEQYF

V: TRBV6-5
D: TRBD1
J: TRBJ2-7
size: .
DNA: TGTGCCAGCAGCAGGGGGACAGGGGGCGAGCAGTACTTC
CDR3: CASSRGTGGEQYF

V: TRBV19
D: .
J: TRBJ2-7
size: .
DNA: TGTGCCAGTTCCTCCAGGGCCTACGAGCAGTACTTC
CDR3: CASSSRAYEQYF

V: TRBV4-1
D: TRBD1
J: TRBJ2-7
size: .
DNA: TGCGCCAGCAGCTGGGACAGGGGGTACGAGCAGTACTTC
CDR3: CASSWDRGYEQYF

V: TRBV21-1
D: .
J: TRBJ1-3
size: .
DNA: TGTGCCAGCAGATCAAGGGCCGAAGGACAGGTCTCTGGAAACACCATATATTTT
CDR3: CASRSRAEGQVSGNTIYF

V: TRBV10-3
D: TRBD1
J: TRBJ1-1
size: once
DNA: TGTGCCATCAGTGGACAGACAGGGTTAGGGACTGAAGCTTTCTTT
CDR3: CAISGQTGLGTEAFF

V: TRBV7-9
D: TRBD1
J: TRBJ1-2
size: .
DNA: TGTGCCAGCAGCCGGGGACAGGGGGACGGCTACACCTTC
CDR3: CASSRGQGDGYTF

V: TRBV19
D: TRBD2
J: TRBJ2-1
size: .
DNA: TGTGCCAGTAGTAACCTAGCGGGAGAGAACGAGCAGTTCTTC
CDR3: CASSNLAGENEQFF

V: TRBV20-1
D: .
J: TRBJ1-1
size: .
DNA: TGCAGTGCTAAGGGCACTGAAGCTTTCTTT
CDR3: CSAKGTEAFF

V: TRBV15
D: TRBD2
J: TRBJ2-1
size: .
DNA: TGTGCCACCAGCAGAGGGACTAGCGGGAGGAACTCTGAGCAGTTCTTC
CDR3: CATSRGTSGRNSEQFF

V: TRBV13
D: TRBD2
J: TRBJ2-7
size: .
DNA: TGTGCCAGCAGCTTCAGCGGGAAGCCCTACGAGCAGTACTTC
CDR3: CASSFSGKPYEQYF

V: TRBV9
D: TRBD2
J: TRBJ2-7
size: once
DNA: TGTGCCAGCAGCCCATCGAGCGGGAGGGGCTCCTACGAGCAGTACTTC
CDR3: CASSPSSGRGSYEQYF

V: TRBV7-9
D: TRBD1
J: TRBJ2-7
size: .
DNA: TGTGCCAGCAGCTCGGGAAGGGGGCCCTACTACGAGCAGTACTTC
CDR3: CASSSGRGPYYEQYF

V: TRBV28
D: .
J: TRBJ1-4
size: .
DNA: TGTGCCAGCAGGTATAACAGCCTTACGGAAAAACTGTTTTTT
CDR3: CASRYNSLTEKLFF

V: TRBV4-1
D: TRBD1
J: TRBJ2-4
size: .
DNA: TGCGCCAGCAGCCAAGGAAGGGACAGGGACATTCAGTACTTC
CDR3: CASSQGRDRDIQYF

V: TRBV4-2
D: TRBD1
J: TRBJ2-7
size: .
DNA: TGTGCCAGCAGCTTCTCACGCGACAGGGCGTCTAAATACCAGGACGAGCAGTACTTC
CDR3: CASSFSRDRASKYQDEQYF

V: TRBV10-3
D: .
J: TRBJ1-5
size: .
DNA: TGTGCCATCAGTGCGGGGGGAGGGGGCAATCAGCCCCAGCATTTT
CDR3: CAISAGGGGNQPQHF

V: TRBV29-1
D: TRBD2
J: TRBJ2-7
size: once
DNA: TGCAGCGTTCTTCCTGGCGGGAGCCCCTACGAGCAGTACTTC
CDR3: CSVLPGGSPYEQYF

V: TRBV15
D: TRBD1
J: TRBJ1-2
size: .
DNA: TGTGCCACCAGCAGGGGGACAGGGCTCTATGGCTACACCTTC
CDR3: CATSRGTGLYGYTF

V: TRBV4-1
D: TRBD1
J: TRBJ2-7
size: .
DNA: TGCGCCAGCAGCCAAGTAACCGGGACAGTGAATAGCGAGCAGTACTTC
CDR3: CASSQVTGTVNSEQYF

V: TRBV10-3
D: .
J: TRBJ1-5
size: once
DNA: TGTGCCATCAGTGAGTCGGAGGGGAGCAATCAGCCCCAGCATTTT
CDR3: CAISESEGSNQPQHF

V: TRBV4-1
D: .
J: TRBJ2-7
size: .
DNA: TGCGCCAGCAGCCAAGGGCAGGCCTACGAGCAGTACTTC
CDR3: CASSQGQAYEQYF

V: TRBV19
D: .
J: TRBJ1-5
size: .
DNA: TGTGCCAGTAGACAGAGCAATCAGCCCCAGCATTTT
CDR3: CASRQSNQPQHF

V: TRBV4-2
D: .
J: TRBJ1-1
size: .
DNA: TGTGCCAGCAGCTCCACAGGACCCACTGAAGCTTTCTTT
CDR3: CASSSTGPTEAFF

V: TRBV23-1
D: .
J: TRBJ1-4
size: .
DNA: TGCGCCAGCAGGCCCGGTCCAGGACCAAAGGATGAAAAACTGTTTTTT
CDR3: CASRPGPGPKDEKLFF

V: TRBV7-8
D: .
J: TRBJ1-5
size: .
DNA: TGTGCCAGCAGCTTAGTAACCCGCAATCAGCCCCAGCATTTT
CDR3: CASSLVTRNQPQHF

V: TRBV11-2
D: .
J: TRBJ2-5
size: .
DNA: TGTGCCAGCAGCCCCCTCACAGGGATTCAAGAGACCCAGTACTTC
CDR3: CASSPLTGIQETQYF

V: TRBV29-1
D: TRBD2
J: TRBJ2-1
size: .
DNA: TGCAGCGGGGGAGCGGGAGGGTACAATGAGCAGTTCTTC
CDR3: CSGGAGGYNEQFF

V: TRBV25-1
D: .
J: TRBJ2-3
size: .
DNA: TGTGCCAGCAGTGAATGGGGTAGCACAGATACGCAGTATTTT
CDR3: CASSEWGSTDTQYF

V: TRBV5-4
D: .
J: TRBJ1-2
size: .
DNA: TGTGCCAGCAGCACGAAAGGGTTACGGTATGGCTACACCTTC
CDR3: CASSTKGLRYGYTF

V: TRBV19
D: .
J: TRBJ2-6
size: once
DNA: TGTGCCAGTAGTCCCTACGACTCTGGGGCCAACGTCCTGACTTTC
CDR3: CASSPYDSGANVLTF

V: TRBV5-1
D: TRBD1
J: TRBJ2-3
size: .
DNA: TGCGCCAGCAGCTTGGAGGGACAGGGGGCAGATACGCAGTATTTT
CDR3: CASSLEGQGADTQYF

V: TRBV28
D: .
J: TRBJ1-2
size: .
DNA: TGTGCCAGCAGTGTAACCAGCCGAGGGACGGAGAGGGGCTACACCTTC
CDR3: CASSVTSRGTERGYTF

V: TRBV7-9
D: .
J: TRBJ2-7
size: .
DNA: TGTGCCAGCAGCTTAATTTCACCCATCGGCTACGAGCAGTACTTC
CDR3: CASSLISPIGYEQYF

V: TRBV11-1
D: TRBD1
J: TRBJ1-2
size: .
DNA: TGTGCCAGCAGCTTAAGCCCCACGACAGGGGACAACTATGGCTACACCTTC
CDR3: CASSLSPTTGDNYGYTF

V: TRBV29-1
D: .
J: TRBJ1-1
size: .
DNA: TGCAGCGTTCCTCCGTTCACTGAAGCTTTCTTT
CDR3: CSVPPFTEAFF

V: TRBV4-1
D: .
J: TRBJ1-1
size: few
DNA: TGCGCCAGCAGCAGCCGGGACAACACTGAAGCTTTCTTT
CDR3: CASSSRDNTEAFF

V: TRBV7-2
D: .
J: TRBJ2-1
size: .
DNA: TGTGCCAGCAGCTACGACTTGACCTCCTACAATGAGCAGTTCTTC
CDR3: CASSYDLTSYNEQFF

V: TRBV5-4
D: TRBD1
J: TRBJ1-4
size: .
DNA: TGTGCCAGCAGCTTAGACAGGGAAGAAGGAACTAATGAAAAACTGTTTTTT
CDR3: CASSLDREEGTNEKLFF

V: TRBV25-1
D: TRBD2
J: TRBJ2-1
size: .
DNA: TGTGCCAGCAGTGGATGGACTAGCGTTCGTGCCTCTTACAATGAGCAGTTCTTC
CDR3: CASSGWTSVRASYNEQFF

V: TRBV4-1
D: .
J: TRBJ2-7
size: .
DNA: TGCGCCAGCAGCCAAAGAACCGACGAGCAGTACTTC
CDR3: CASSQRTDEQYF

V: TRBV5-1
D: TRBD2
J: TRBJ2-4
size: .
DNA: TGCGCCAGCAGCCTTTCTGCTAGCGGGTCTTTCGGCAAAAACATTCAGTACTTC
CDR3: CASSLSASGSFGKNIQYF

V: TRBV5-4
D: .
J: TRBJ1-2
size: once
DNA: TGTGCCAGCAGCCCCTCTGATTTTGGCTATGGCTACACCTTC
CDR3: CASSPSDFGYGYTF

V: TRBV7-9
D: .
J: TRBJ1-6
size: .
DNA: TGTGCCAGCAGCTTTGGGACGGGGAATTCACCCCTCCACTTT
CDR3: CASSFGTGNSPLHF

V: TRBV7-9
D: .
J: TRBJ2-1
size: once
DNA: TGTGCCAGCAGCTCGATTCCCGTTTCCTACAATGAGCAGTTCTTC
CDR3: CASSSIPVSYNEQFF

V: TRBV7-6
D: .
J: TRBJ2-1
size: few
DNA: TGTGCCAGCAGCCGCGGGTGGAATGAGCAGTTCTTC
CDR3: CASSRGWNEQFF

V: TRBV19
D: .
J: TRBJ1-5
size: .
DNA: TGTGCCAGTAGTATACTACAGGGAAGCTGGAATCAGCCCCAGCATTTT
CDR3: CASSILQGSWNQPQHF

V: TRBV10-3
D: .
J: TRBJ1-3
size: .
DNA: TGTGCCATCAGTGAGATTGCTGGAAACACCATATATTTT
CDR3: CAISEIAGNTIYF

V: TRBV27
D: .
J: TRBJ2-7
size: .
DNA: TGTGCCAGCAGCCCAGCGGTGCAGGTGAACGAGCAGTACTTC
CDR3: CASSPAVQVNEQYF

V: TRBV27
D: .
J: TRBJ2-7
size: once
DNA: TGTGCCAGCAGTTCGGGCCCCATGAGAAACCACTACGAGCAGTACTTC
CDR3: CASSSGPMRNHYEQYF

V: TRBV28
D: .
J: TRBJ1-5
size: once
DNA: TGTGCCAGCAGTTTATCGGTCCAGCCCCAGCATTTT
CDR3: CASSLSVQPQHF

V: TRBV6-5
D: .
J: TRBJ1-2
size: .
DNA: TGTGCCAGCAGTTACTCGGTGGCAGGGGTTGGCTACACCTTC
CDR3: CASSYSVAGVGYTF

V: TRBV5-6
D: TRBD1
J: TRBJ2-7
size: .
DNA: TGTGCCAGCGATCGCCGAGGGACAGGGTTCGACGAGCAGTACTTC
CDR3: CASDRRGTGFDEQYF

V: TRBV11-2
D: .
J: TRBJ2-7
size: .
DNA: TGTGCCAGCAGCTTAGATCGGGGAGGTGGTTACTACGAGCAGTACTTC
CDR3: CASSLDRGGGYYEQYF